A selection of T cell receptor beta chains follows, all from one sample in a study of blood T cells in healthy people across ages. TCRdb independently ran MiXCR on the 5' RACE reads; one entry per CDR3 protein. The table lists 750,000 to 950,000 distinct CDR3 sequences, about 53% of them singletons, with approximately 40% in the top ten. The sequenced material came from blood. The receptor source for this set is an older man in good health. Both conserved end residues are part of each CDR3. D genes are given only for firm matches. Where a row states a size, it is once, few, many or the class of an expanded clone; other rows omit it.

>-|TRBV20-1|TRBJ1-1|-
TGCAGTGCTAGTAACCCGAACACTGAAGCTTTCTTT
CSASNPNTEAFF
>TRBD1|TRBV3-1|TRBJ1-2|-
TGTGCCAGCAGCCAAACAGGGGGCAACTATGGCTACACCTTC
CASSQTGGNYGYTF
>TRBD2|TRBV15|TRBJ2-7|-
TGTGCCACCAGCAGACCCAGCGGGAGCGCATCCTACGAGCAGTACTTC
CATSRPSGSASYEQYF
>TRBD1|TRBV5-1|TRBJ2-3|-
TGCGCCAGCAGCTTCAACAGGGGGCGAGATACGCAGTATTTT
CASSFNRGRDTQYF
>-|TRBV24-1|TRBJ1-2|-
TGTGCCACCCTGGGGGCTAGTGGCTACACCTTC
CATLGASGYTF
>-|TRBV6-5|TRBJ2-6|few
TGTGCCAGCAGTTACCAAGGGGTCGACAGCTCTGGGGCCAACGTCCTGACTTTC
CASSYQGVDSSGANVLTF
>-|TRBV28|TRBJ2-1|-
TGTGCCGGCAGTTTTGCCGGGAGCAGCTACAATGAGCAGTTCTTC
CAGSFAGSSYNEQFF
>-|TRBV29-1|TRBJ2-1|few
TGCAGCGTTAGGGATTATGAGCAGTTCTTC
CSVRDYEQFF
>-|TRBV29-1|TRBJ2-1|few
TGCAGCGCCCCGAGTGCAACCTACAATGAGCAGTTCTTC
CSAPSATYNEQFF
>TRBD1|TRBV5-1|TRBJ1-4|once
TGCGCCAGCAGGGACAGGGACCGAAGGACAACTAATGAAAAACTGTTTTTT
CASRDRDRRTTNEKLFF
>-|TRBV9|TRBJ1-3|-
TGTGCCAGCAGCGACCGTGGTACCATATATTTT
CASSDRGTIYF
>-|TRBV4-1|TRBJ2-6|few
TGCGCCAGCAGCCAAGATAACAGGGCTGGGGCCAACGTCCTGACTTTC
CASSQDNRAGANVLTF
>-|TRBV5-1|TRBJ2-7|-
TGCGCCAGCAGCTTTGAGAGCGTCGGGAACGAGCAGTACTTC
CASSFESVGNEQYF
>-|TRBV29-1|TRBJ2-3|-
TGCAGCGTTGAAGCACCGGGACAAGCGCAGGGTGCGCAGTATTTT
CSVEAPGQAQGAQYF
>TRBD2|TRBV6-4|TRBJ2-1|few
TGTGCCACCCGGACTAGTTCCCATGAGCAGTTCTTC
CATRTSSHEQFF
>-|TRBV7-9|TRBJ2-7|few
TGTGCCGCCGGTTCATGGTCCTATACCTACGAGCAGTACTTC
CAAGSWSYTYEQYF
>TRBD1|TRBV7-2|TRBJ1-1|-
TGTGCCAGCAGCACCCGGGACAGGCGATTCACGGAAGCTTTCTTT
CASSTRDRRFTEAFF
>TRBD2|TRBV7-9|TRBJ2-3|-
TGTGCCAGCAGCTACCGACTAGCGGGAGGCACAGATACGCAGTATTTT
CASSYRLAGGTDTQYF
>-|TRBV6-2/TRBV6-3|TRBJ2-5|-
TGTGCCAGCAGCCCGGACACTAAAGGACTCCAAGAGACCCAGTACTTC
CASSPDTKGLQETQYF
>TRBD2|TRBV7-7|TRBJ2-3|-
TGTGCTAGCAGCCCATTAGCGGGAGATGGCACAGATACGCAGTATTTT
CASSPLAGDGTDTQYF
>-|TRBV24-1|TRBJ2-5|-
TGTGCCACCAGTGATTTGGACGGCCAAGAGACCCAGTACTTC
CATSDLDGQETQYF
>-|TRBV9|TRBJ2-5|few
TGTGCCAGCAGCGTAGTTGGTGGGAGGCCCGGGGTTGGAGAAGAGACCCAGTACTTC
CASSVVGGRPGVGEETQYF
>TRBD2|TRBV7-6|TRBJ2-1|few
TGTGCCAGCAGCACACTAGCGGGAGGCACGAGCTCCTACAATGAGCAGTTCTTC
CASSTLAGGTSSYNEQFF
>TRBD2|TRBV5-5|TRBJ2-1|few
TGTGCCAGCAGCGTACCTCGTAAGGGACTAGCGGACAATGAGCAGTTCTTC
CASSVPRKGLADNEQFF
>TRBD1|TRBV24-1|TRBJ2-5|-
TGTGCCACCAGTGATGCCACAGGGGCCCGGGAGACCCAGTACTTC
CATSDATGARETQYF
>TRBD2|TRBV12-3/TRBV12-4|TRBJ2-1|few
TGTGCCAGCAGTTCCGGCGGGGGGAGCTCCTACAATGAGCAGTTCTTC
CASSSGGGSSYNEQFF
>-|TRBV6-4|TRBJ2-3|-
TGTGCCAGCAGTGACACGCTGCGGGGAGGCACAGATACGCAGTATTTT
CASSDTLRGGTDTQYF
>TRBD1|TRBV20-1|TRBJ2-5|-
TGCAGTGCTAGATCGACAGGGGCGGGAGAGACCCAGTACTTC
CSARSTGAGETQYF
>-|TRBV6-1|TRBJ1-5|-
TGTGCCAGCGGAAGGGATTATCAGCCCCAGCATTTT
CASGRDYQPQHF
>-|TRBV25-1|TRBJ2-5|-
TGTGCCAGCAGTGAAGTGGGCAGCCCTGAGCAGTACTTC
CASSEVGSPEQYF
>-|TRBV10-3|TRBJ2-7|few
TGTGCCATCGCCACAGGGCTTGCCTCCTACGAGCAGTACTTC
CAIATGLASYEQYF
>-|TRBV9|TRBJ2-3|-
TGTGCCAGCAGCGTCCGTCTCTCCCCAGATACGCAGTATTTT
CASSVRLSPDTQYF
>-|TRBV12-3/TRBV12-4|TRBJ1-5|-
TGTGCCAGCAGCCCGACCCGGGGTCAGCCCCAGCATTTT
CASSPTRGQPQHF
>-|TRBV25-1|TRBJ2-7|few
TGTGCCAGCAGTGAATTAGGGGGTATAAGGAACGAGCAGTACTTC
CASSELGGIRNEQYF
>TRBD1|TRBV6-5|TRBJ1-1|once
TGTGCCAGCAGTATAGGGGGACAGCCGAACACTGAAGCTTTCTTT
CASSIGGQPNTEAFF
>TRBD2|TRBV20-1|TRBJ2-7|-
TGCAGTGCTAGAGACGAGCGGGAGGGTCGAGGGCAGTACTTC
CSARDEREGRGQYF
>TRBD1|TRBV27|TRBJ2-5|-
TGTGCCAGCAGGACCGAGGGGGCCTCAGAAGAGACCCAGTACTTC
CASRTEGASEETQYF
>TRBD2|TRBV5-1|TRBJ2-4|-
TGCGCCAGCAGCTCGGGAGGGATAGGTGGTACAAACATTCAGTACTTC
CASSSGGIGGTNIQYF
>-|TRBV20-1|TRBJ2-6|few
TGCAGTGCTAGAGCTCCCCCAGGGGCCAACGTCCTGACTTTC
CSARAPPGANVLTF
>-|TRBV24-1|TRBJ2-5|few
TGTGCCACCGAGGGGGTATCGGAGACCCAGTACTTC
CATEGVSETQYF
>TRBD2|TRBV7-8|TRBJ2-5|-
TGTGCCAGCAGCTTGCTAGCGGATCAAGAGACCCAGTACTTC
CASSLLADQETQYF